The rows below give T cell receptor beta chains drawn from one sample of a study of blood T cell repertoires in COVID-19. Assay used: immunoSEQ multiplex PCR; TCRdb lists only in-frame clones, some missing. The sample includes just over 300,000 clones, 75% to 90% of them seen just once. Sequencing was done on a sample of PBMCs or T cells enriched from blood (not recorded which). These receptors were taken from a man aged 25 to 40 who had recovered from COVID-19. The CDR3 runs from the conserved cysteine through the conserved F or W. The D gene is left open where the match is weak. Expanded clones are given a class, and other clones once, few, many or no size at all.

D	size	V	J	CDR3	DNA
TRBD2	.	TRBV10-3	TRBJ2-3	CAIRPTSGGFTDTQYF	TGTGCCATCAGACCCACTAGCGGGGGGTTCACAGATACGCAGTATTTT
TRBD2	.	TRBV5-5	TRBJ2-3	CASSERGLAGGTDTQYF	TGTGCCAGCAGCGAGAGGGGACTAGCGGGGGGGACAGATACGCAGTATTTT
TRBD1	few	TRBV10-3	TRBJ1-2	CAITPTGELGYGYTF	TGTGCCATCACCCCGACAGGGGAATTGGGCTATGGCTACACCTTC
.	.	TRBV10-3	TRBJ1-3	CAISVGSRGNTIYF	TGTGCCATCAGTGTAGGATCCAGGGGAAACACCATATATTTT
TRBD1	.	TRBV2	TRBJ1-4	CASSRNRGGNEKLFF	TGTGCCAGCAGTAGAAACAGGGGTGGAAATGAAAAACTGTTTTTT
.	.	TRBV24-1	TRBJ2-3	CATSDYGRKADTQYF	TGTGCCACCAGTGATTACGGCAGGAAGGCAGATACGCAGTATTTT
.	.	TRBV5-1	TRBJ1-6	CASSLDGIPPLHF	TGCGCCAGCAGCCTGGACGGGATTCCACCCCTCCACTTT
.	once	TRBV19	TRBJ1-2	CASRSPQVTQGYGYTF	TGTGCCAGTAGGTCCCCCCAGGTCACCCAGGGGTATGGCTACACCTTC
.	.	TRBV7-6	TRBJ2-5	CASSSRGETQYF	TGTGCCAGCAGCTCTAGGGGGGAGACCCAGTACTTC
.	.	TRBV6-6	TRBJ1-5	CASSLVHRGGNQPQHF	TGTGCCAGCAGTTTAGTACACCGTGGGGGGAATCAGCCCCAGCATTTT
.	.	TRBV4-3	TRBJ1-5	CASSQVLSGNQPQHF	TGCGCCAGCAGCCAAGTGTTATCCGGCAATCAGCCCCAGCATTTT
.	.	TRBV19	TRBJ1-3	CASSIGGETGNTIYF	TGTGCCAGTAGTATCGGCGGGGAGACTGGAAACACCATATATTTT
.	few	TRBV2	TRBJ1-2	CASSAQIYGYTF	TGTGCCAGCAGTGCACAGATCTATGGCTACACCTTC
.	.	TRBV7-2	TRBJ2-5	CASSLSSGETQYF	TGTGCCAGCAGCTTAAGCTCGGGAGAGACCCAGTACTTC
.	.	TRBV7-8	TRBJ2-3	CASSLSMAASTDTQYF	TGTGCCAGCAGCTTATCGATGGCGGCTAGCACAGATACGCAGTATTTT
.	once	TRBV10-3	TRBJ1-2	CAISAGGEYGYTF	TGTGCCATCAGTGCTGGGGGCGAGTATGGCTACACCTTC
TRBD2	few	TRBV6-2/TRBV6-3	TRBJ2-1	CASSYQRLAGVSSSYNEQFF	TGTGCCAGCAGTTACCAAAGACTAGCGGGGGTCTCGAGCTCCTACAATGAGCAGTTCTTC
TRBD2	.	TRBV6-5	TRBJ2-3	CASRQRGASEDTQYF	TGTGCCAGCAGGCAGCGGGGGGCGTCCGAGGATACGCAGTATTTT
TRBD2	.	TRBV6-4	TRBJ2-1	CASSDSTSSGGVEEQFF	TGTGCCAGCAGTGACTCGACGTCTAGCGGGGGGGTAGAGGAGCAGTTCTTC
.	.	TRBV10-3	TRBJ1-2	CAIRGPADGYTF	TGTGCCATTAGAGGCCCGGCGGATGGCTACACCTTC
.	.	TRBV7-2	TRBJ1-1	CASSLGGGLNTEAFF	TGTGCCAGCAGCTTAGGGGGCGGACTGAACACTGAAGCTTTCTTT
TRBD1	.	TRBV5-3	TRBJ1-1	CARSRDRNTEAFF	TGTGCCAGAAGCCGGGACAGGAACACTGAAGCTTTCTTT
.	.	TRBV5-6	TRBJ1-2	CASSLGLRGYTF	TGTGCCAGCAGCTTGGGGCTCAGGGGCTACACCTTC
TRBD2	few	TRBV5-1	TRBJ2-7	CASSLRLAGSSYEQYF	TGCGCCAGCAGCTTAAGACTAGCGGGGAGCTCCTACGAGCAGTACTTC
.	.	TRBV25-1	TRBJ2-7	CASSPSEGRAASYEQYF	TGTGCCAGCAGTCCGTCGGAGGGCAGGGCCGCCTCCTACGAGCAGTACTTC
.	.	TRBV6-2/TRBV6-3	TRBJ2-7	CASSRIPDTNSAYEQYF	TGTGCCAGCAGTCGCATACCCGACACCAATTCAGCCTACGAGCAGTACTTC
TRBD1	.	TRBV6-6	TRBJ2-1	CASSYSPTGVYNEQFF	TGTGCCAGCAGTTACTCGCCGACAGGGGTCTACAATGAGCAGTTCTTC
.	.	TRBV12-3/TRBV12-4	TRBJ2-4	CASSKNSDNIQYF	TGTGCCAGCAGTAAAAACTCCGATAACATTCAGTACTTC
.	.	TRBV12-3/TRBV12-4	TRBJ1-5	CASSYRADQPQHF	TGTGCCAGCAGTTACAGGGCGGATCAGCCCCAGCATTTT
.	few	TRBV5-5	TRBJ1-6	CASSLDQGRSPLHF	TGTGCCAGCAGCTTGGACCAGGGAAGGTCACCCCTCCACTTT
.	.	TRBV5-1	TRBJ1-5	CASSSGQDSNQPQHF	TGCGCCAGCAGCTCCGGACAAGATAGCAATCAGCCCCAGCATTTT
TRBD1	few	TRBV6-5	TRBJ1-1	CASSSTGFRDTEAFF	TGTGCCAGCAGTTCGACAGGGTTTCGGGACACTGAAGCTTTCTTT
TRBD2	.	TRBV4-1	TRBJ2-1	CASGTSGGLLEQFF	TGCGCCAGTGGGACTAGCGGGGGTCTTTTAGAGCAGTTCTTC
TRBD1	.	TRBV4-1	TRBJ1-4	CASSLRDRADEKLFF	TGCGCCAGCAGCCTCCGGGACAGGGCCGATGAAAAACTGTTTTTT
.	.	TRBV3-1/TRBV3-2	TRBJ2-5	CASSYLEETQYF	TGTGCCAGCAGTTACCTGGAGGAGACCCAGTACTTC
.	.	TRBV30	TRBJ1-2	CAWSVKWRMYTF	TGTGCCTGGAGTGTTAAGTGGCGGATGTACACCTTC
.	once	TRBV2	TRBJ2-2	CASSEIGGSTGELFF	TGTGCCAGCAGTGAAATCGGGGGTTCCACCGGGGAGCTGTTTTTT
.	once	TRBV18	TRBJ1-1	CASSPPDSEAFF	TGTGCCAGCTCACCGCCGGACAGTGAAGCTTTCTTT
.	.	TRBV29-1	TRBJ2-1	CSVEGGRSNEQFF	TGCAGCGTTGAGGGGGGACGGAGCAATGAGCAGTTCTTC
TRBD2	.	TRBV2	TRBJ2-1	CASRSTGTSGYNEQFF	TGTGCCAGCAGGAGTACCGGGACTAGCGGGTACAATGAGCAGTTCTTC
TRBD1	.	TRBV5-4	TRBJ2-3	CASSPEQGITQYF	TGTGCCAGCAGCCCGGAACAGGGGATTACGCAGTATTTT
.	.	TRBV30	TRBJ2-7	CAVSPGDNYEQYF	TGTGCCGTCTCCCCCGGGGACAACTACGAGCAGTACTTC
TRBD1	.	TRBV29-1	TRBJ1-1	CSAIDRGIMNTEAFF	TGCAGCGCGATAGACAGGGGTATTATGAACACTGAAGCTTTCTTT
TRBD2	.	TRBV2	TRBJ2-5	CASLSGAAQETQYF	TGTGCCAGCCTGAGCGGGGCAGCTCAAGAGACCCAGTACTTC
TRBD1	.	TRBV9	TRBJ1-5	CASSPGQGASNQPQHF	TGTGCCAGCAGCCCCGGACAGGGAGCGAGCAATCAGCCCCAGCATTTT
.	.	TRBV4-1	TRBJ2-1	CASSPRTGNGDEQFF	TGCGCCAGCAGCCCCCGGACTGGAAACGGGGATGAGCAGTTCTTC
TRBD1	.	TRBV2	TRBJ1-4	CASGGQLREKLFF	TGTGCCAGCGGGGGACAGCTTCGGGAAAAACTGTTTTTT
TRBD1	.	TRBV13	TRBJ2-1	CASSLEGQGVVGEQFF	TGTGCCAGCAGCTTAGAGGGACAGGGGGTTGTCGGTGAGCAGTTCTTC
.	.	TRBV5-8	TRBJ2-7	CASSLDRKGYEQYF	TGTGCCAGCAGCTTGGACAGAAAAGGCTACGAGCAGTACTTC
TRBD1	.	TRBV2	TRBJ1-5	CASSRTGDQPQHF	TGTGCCAGCTCGCGGACAGGGGATCAGCCCCAGCATTTT
TRBD2	.	TRBV10-1	TRBJ2-3	CASSPSGGSTDTQYF	TGCGCCAGCAGCCCTAGCGGGGGAAGCACAGATACGCAGTATTTT
TRBD1	.	TRBV30	TRBJ2-1	CAWSVLQGNNEQFF	TGTGCCTGGAGTGTTCTACAGGGGAACAATGAGCAGTTCTTC
.	.	TRBV7-8	TRBJ2-5	CASSLRQLNTRRQETQYF	TGTGCCAGCAGCTTAAGACAGTTAAACACCCGTCGACAAGAGACCCAGTACTTC
.	.	TRBV9	TRBJ1-5	CASSVSWQFQPQHF	TGTGCCAGCAGCGTAAGTTGGCAGTTTCAGCCCCAGCATTTT
TRBD2	few	TRBV5-1	TRBJ2-1	CASSLRTSGGSYNEQFF	TGCGCCAGCAGCCTCCGGACTAGCGGGGGGTCCTACAATGAGCAGTTCTTC
.	.	TRBV7-9	TRBJ2-7	CASSLDVRVNEQYF	TGTGCCAGCAGCTTAGATGTCAGGGTGAACGAGCAGTACTTC
TRBD1	.	TRBV2	TRBJ1-3	CASSGDRASGNTIYF	TGTGCCAGCAGTGGGGACAGGGCTTCTGGAAACACCATATATTTT
.	.	TRBV5-4	TRBJ2-1	CASSLAGHGWEGQFF	TGTGCCAGCAGCTTGGCGGGACACGGTTGGGAGGGGCAGTTCTTC